This T cell receptor beta chain comes out of a study of T cells in Graves' hyperthyroidism and ophthalmopathy. Trimming shortened V by 8 bases and J by 5 bases, and 21 bases separated the two germline ends. This CDR3 spans 16 amino acids. The CDR3 regions of TCR beta were amplified from RNA transcripts. TCR CDR3 underwent first-round RT-PCR with the HTBI primer set. TCRdb re-analysed the multiplex PCR reads in MiXCR, keeping a single row per CDR3 protein. The sample lists under 800,000 distinct CDR3 sequences, 11% to 15% occurring once. Together with thyroid ultrasound, orbital computed tomography, serum thyroxine and TRAb, clinical symptoms were used for diagnoses.

The chain uses TRBV12-3 or TRBV12-4 and TRBJ1-4; D perhaps matches TRBD1 (5 bases). Material for sequencing was blood. The receptor comes from a woman aged 18-30 years with Graves' hyperthyroidism. Written as DNA, the CDR3 is TGTGCCAGCGTATTCCGGACACCCTGGAGGAATGAAAAACTGTTTTTT. The encoded protein is CASVFRTPWRNEKLFF.